These T cell receptor beta chains were read from a single sample in a study of response to subunit inactivated influenza vaccine. Each CDR3 protein gets one entry after TCRdb re-called the RT-PCR reads with MiXCR. The table includes around 520,000 distinct CDR3 sequences, approximately 24% detected once. The sequenced sample was CD4+ T cells sorted from PBMCs, obtained roughly 5 days after vaccination. These TCRs come from a man aged 45 to 65 who received an inactivated influenza vaccine. Both conserved end residues are part of each CDR3. The D gene is left open where the match is weak. The size of a clone is reported for some rows only, either as once, few or many, or as a class for expanded clones.

d_call,clone_size,v_call,j_call,cdr3_nt,cdr3_aa
TRBD2,NA,TRBV25-1,TRBJ2-3,TGTGCCAGCAGTGAATATAACGGCGGGGGTAGGAATTTT,CASSEYNGGGRNF
TRBD1,many,TRBV12-3/TRBV12-4,TRBJ2-7,TGCGCCAGCAGCTTGGGACAGGGCGGTGAGCAGTACTTC,CASSLGQGGEQYF
TRBD2,few,TRBV7-6,TRBJ2-5,TGTGCCAGCAGCTCCAAACCCGGGAGGGCCGGTGAGACCCAGTACTTC,CASSSKPGRAGETQYF
NA,NA,TRBV5-6,TRBJ1-6,TGTGCCAGCAGCTGGGCCTATCTAGGCCAAGACTCACCCCTCCACTTT,CASSWAYLGQDSPLHF
TRBD1,few,TRBV20-1,TRBJ2-2,TGCAGTGCTAGGGGGGCAGGGGGCACCGGGGAGCTGTTTTTT,CSARGAGGTGELFF
NA,many,TRBV5-6,TRBJ2-1,TGTGCCAGCAGCGGGCAGGGTATCGGGTCCTACAATGAGCAGTTCTTC,CASSGQGIGSYNEQFF
NA,few,TRBV10-3,TRBJ2-2,TGTGCCATCAGTGAGTCCCACACCGGGGAGCTGTTTTTT,CAISESHTGELFF
NA,NA,TRBV20-1,TRBJ1-2,TGCAGTGCTAAAGAACCCGGAGGGGCTAACTATGGCTACACCTTC,CSAKEPGGANYGYTF
TRBD1,few,TRBV7-9,TRBJ1-6,TGTGCCAGCAGCCGGGACAGGGTACCGAGTTCACCCCTCCACTTT,CASSRDRVPSSPLHF
NA,NA,TRBV5-1,TRBJ2-7,TGCGCCAGCAGCTTGTTTAGCCCAGCCTACGAGCAGTACTTC,CASSLFSPAYEQYF
NA,NA,TRBV7-9,TRBJ2-5,TGTGCCAGCAGAAAGCTCACCCAAGAGACCCAGTACTTC,CASRKLTQETQYF
TRBD2,few,TRBV7-6,TRBJ2-7,TGTGCCAGCAGCTTAAGGGAGGGTGATGGACTAGCTTACGAGCAGTACTTC,CASSLREGDGLAYEQYF
TRBD2,NA,TRBV7-2,TRBJ2-7,TGTGCCAGCACCGGCGGGGGCTACGAGCAGTACTTC,CASTGGGYEQYF
NA,few,TRBV12-3/TRBV12-4,TRBJ2-7,TGTGCCAGCAGCCCGAGAGGGGGGAACGAGCAGTACTTC,CASSPRGGNEQYF
NA,NA,TRBV12-3/TRBV12-4,TRBJ1-5,TGTGCCAGCAGCCGGGACGGCCATAGCAATCAGCCCCAGCATTTT,CASSRDGHSNQPQHF
TRBD2,NA,TRBV7-8,TRBJ2-1,TGTGCCAGCAGCTTAGCGGGGGGGACCACGGGTCACAATGAGCAGTTCTTC,CASSLAGGTTGHNEQFF
TRBD1,NA,TRBV25-1,TRBJ2-3,TGTGCCAGCAGGCGACAGGGGGCGCGAACAGATACGCAGTATTTT,CASRRQGARTDTQYF
TRBD1,NA,TRBV2,TRBJ1-4,TGTGCCAGCAAACAGGGGCAAGAAAAACTGTTTTTT,CASKQGQEKLFF
TRBD1,once,TRBV5-1,TRBJ2-2,TGCGCCAGCAGAGGACAGGGGGCGATCGGGGAGCTGTTTTTT,CASRGQGAIGELFF
TRBD1,few,TRBV6-1,TRBJ2-1,TGTGCCAGCAGACAGTTCCGGGACAGGGGTCACAATGAGCAGTTCTTC,CASRQFRDRGHNEQFF
TRBD1,few,TRBV5-6,TRBJ2-5,TGTGCCAGCAGACCGGACAGGGGACCCTTACGTCGAGAGACCCAGTACTTC,CASRPDRGPLRRETQYF
NA,NA,TRBV12-3/TRBV12-4,TRBJ1-1,TGTGCCAGCAGTCCCCAGCCTCTTGAAGCTTTCTTT,CASSPQPLEAFF
NA,NA,TRBV28,TRBJ2-2,TGTGCCAGCAGTAACTCCGGGACCAAAAACACCGGGGAGCTGTTTTTT,CASSNSGTKNTGELFF
NA,many,TRBV10-2,TRBJ2-3,TGCGCCAGCAGTGAGTTGGGGCTGACGGGAGATACGCAGTATTTT,CASSELGLTGDTQYF
NA,NA,TRBV20-1,TRBJ2-5,TGCAGTGCTAGAGATTGGGGGAGTCAAGAGACCCAGTACTTC,CSARDWGSQETQYF
NA,NA,TRBV4-2,TRBJ2-1,TGTGCCAGCAGCCAAACACTAGCATCGGGGGCCTACAATGAGCAGTTCTTC,CASSQTLASGAYNEQFF
TRBD2,NA,TRBV6-2/TRBV6-3,TRBJ2-3,TGTGCCAGCAGTTGGACACCGGGACTAGCCCCTGATACGCAGTATTTT,CASSWTPGLAPDTQYF
NA,NA,TRBV20-1,TRBJ2-3,TGCAGTGCTAGAGTGGGCAGGGGACTCACAGATACGCAGTATTTT,CSARVGRGLTDTQYF
TRBD1,few,TRBV7-2,TRBJ2-7,TGTGCCAGCAGCCCATCGACAGGGATGTGGGAGCAGTACTTC,CASSPSTGMWEQYF
NA,few,TRBV6-1,TRBJ2-1,TGTGCCAGCAGCCTACCCGGGGGGCCGGATAATGAGCAGTTCTTC,CASSLPGGPDNEQFF
NA,NA,TRBV5-5,TRBJ2-1,TGTGCCAGCAGCCGCCGGGGAGTGAGCTCCTACAATGAGCAGTTCTTC,CASSRRGVSSYNEQFF
NA,NA,TRBV6-5,TRBJ1-5,TGTGCCAGCAGTTACTCGGGGGGAGCTAATCAGCCCCAGCATTTT,CASSYSGGANQPQHF
TRBD1,NA,TRBV12-3/TRBV12-4,TRBJ1-1,TGTGCCAGCAGTTCTCATTTAGGGACAGCTGGGACTGAAGCTTTCTTT,CASSSHLGTAGTEAFF
NA,few,TRBV27,TRBJ2-6,TGTGCCAGCAGTTTGCTCGACTTCAGGGGTTCAGGGGCCAACGTCCTGACTTTC,CASSLLDFRGSGANVLTF